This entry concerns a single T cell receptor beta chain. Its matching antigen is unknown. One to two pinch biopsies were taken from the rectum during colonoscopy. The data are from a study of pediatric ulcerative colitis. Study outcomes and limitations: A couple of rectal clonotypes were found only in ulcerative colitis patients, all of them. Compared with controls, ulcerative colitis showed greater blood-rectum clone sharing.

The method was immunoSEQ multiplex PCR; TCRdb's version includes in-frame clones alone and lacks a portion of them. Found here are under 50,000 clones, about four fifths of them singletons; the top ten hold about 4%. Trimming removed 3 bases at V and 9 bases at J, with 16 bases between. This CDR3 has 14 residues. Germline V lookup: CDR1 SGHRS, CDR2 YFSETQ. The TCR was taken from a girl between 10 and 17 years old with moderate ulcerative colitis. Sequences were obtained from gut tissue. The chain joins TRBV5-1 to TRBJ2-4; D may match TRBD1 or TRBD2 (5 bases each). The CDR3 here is CASSSGQNEVIQYF. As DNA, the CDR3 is TGCGCCAGCAGCTCGGGGCAAAATGAGGTCATTCAGTACTTC.